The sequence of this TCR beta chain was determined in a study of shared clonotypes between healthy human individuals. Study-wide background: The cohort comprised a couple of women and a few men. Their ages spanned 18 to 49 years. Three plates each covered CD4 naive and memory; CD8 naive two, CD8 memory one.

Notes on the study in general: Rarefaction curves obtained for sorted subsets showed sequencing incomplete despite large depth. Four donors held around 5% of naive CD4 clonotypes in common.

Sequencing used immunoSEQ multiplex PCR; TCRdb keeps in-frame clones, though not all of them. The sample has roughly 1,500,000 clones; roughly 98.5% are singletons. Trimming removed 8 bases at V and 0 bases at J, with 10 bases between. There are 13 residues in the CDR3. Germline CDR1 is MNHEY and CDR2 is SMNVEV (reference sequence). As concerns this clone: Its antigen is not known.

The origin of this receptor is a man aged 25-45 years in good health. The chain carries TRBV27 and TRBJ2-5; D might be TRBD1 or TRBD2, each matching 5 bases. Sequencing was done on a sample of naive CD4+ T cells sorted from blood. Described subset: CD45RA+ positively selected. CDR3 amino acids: CASRDGDQETQYF. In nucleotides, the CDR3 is TGTGCCAGCCGGGACGGGGACCAAGAGACCCAGTACTTC.